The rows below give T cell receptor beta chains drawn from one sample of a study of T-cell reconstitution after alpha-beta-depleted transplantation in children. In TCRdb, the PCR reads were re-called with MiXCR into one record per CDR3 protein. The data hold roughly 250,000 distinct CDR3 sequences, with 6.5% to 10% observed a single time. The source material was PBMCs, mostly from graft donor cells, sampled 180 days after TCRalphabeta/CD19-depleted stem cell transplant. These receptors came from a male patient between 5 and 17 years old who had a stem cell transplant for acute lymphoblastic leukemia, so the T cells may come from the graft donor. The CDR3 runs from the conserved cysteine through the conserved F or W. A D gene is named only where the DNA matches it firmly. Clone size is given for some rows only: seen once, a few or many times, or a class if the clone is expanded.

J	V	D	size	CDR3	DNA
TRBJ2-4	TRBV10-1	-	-	CASSGLGAKNIQYF	TGCGCCAGCAGCGGACTGGGAGCCAAAAACATTCAGTACTTC
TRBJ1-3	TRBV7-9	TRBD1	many	CASRVTGVSGNTIYF	TGTGCCAGCAGGGTGACAGGGGTCTCTGGAAACACCATATATTTT
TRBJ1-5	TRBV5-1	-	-	CASSLLGGGVPNQPQHF	TGCGCCAGCAGCCTTCTGGGGGGGGGGGTGCCAAATCAGCCCCAGCATTTT
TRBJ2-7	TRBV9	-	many	CASSANPSTVSYEQYF	TGTGCCAGCAGCGCCAATCCTTCGACTGTCTCCTACGAGCAGTACTTC
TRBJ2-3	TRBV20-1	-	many	CSARDPPRGTDTQYF	TGCAGTGCTCGGGACCCGCCTCGTGGCACAGATACGCAGTATTTT
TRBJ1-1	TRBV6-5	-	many	CASSHFNTEAFF	TGTGCCAGCAGTCATTTCAACACTGAAGCTTTCTTT
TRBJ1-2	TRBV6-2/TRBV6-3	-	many	CASSFGLSYGYTF	TGTGCCAGCAGTTTTGGACTGAGCTATGGCTACACCTTC
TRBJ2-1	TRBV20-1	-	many	CSASILRWQFF	TGCAGTGCTAGTATCTTGCGGTGGCAGTTCTTC
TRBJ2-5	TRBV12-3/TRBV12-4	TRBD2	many	CASRGRRGRTQETQYF	TGTGCCAGCAGGGGAAGGCGCGGGAGGACCCAAGAGACCCAGTACTTC
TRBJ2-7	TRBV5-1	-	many	CASSGGTVAYEQYF	TGCGCCAGCAGCGGGGGGACAGTCGCCTACGAGCAGTACTTC
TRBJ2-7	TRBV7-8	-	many	CASTRGRGSGTVPYEQYF	TGTGCCAGCACCCGAGGTAGGGGATCCGGGACCGTTCCCTACGAGCAGTACTTC
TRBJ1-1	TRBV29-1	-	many	CSVTRDTRSNTEAFF	TGCAGCGTGACCCGGGACACCAGGTCGAACACTGAAGCTTTCTTT
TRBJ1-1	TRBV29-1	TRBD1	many	CSVGRTGGEAFF	TGCAGCGTTGGAAGGACAGGTGGTGAAGCTTTCTTT
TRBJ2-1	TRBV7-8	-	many	CASSFGLSEQFF	TGTGCCAGCAGCTTCGGGTTAAGTGAGCAGTTCTTC
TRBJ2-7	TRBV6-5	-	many	CASSSTGREQYF	TGTGCCAGCAGTTCGACAGGTCGAGAGCAGTACTTC
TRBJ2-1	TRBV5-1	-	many	CASSLEGGRPLEQFF	TGCGCCAGCAGCTTGGAAGGGGGGCGACCTCTTGAGCAGTTCTTC
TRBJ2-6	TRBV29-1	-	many	CSAEGRSQSGANVLTF	TGCAGCGCCGAGGGCAGGTCCCAATCTGGGGCCAACGTCCTGACTTTC
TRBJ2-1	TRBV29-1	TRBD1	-	CSVEHPGTAYNEQFF	TGCAGCGTTGAACATCCCGGGACAGCTTACAATGAGCAGTTCTTC
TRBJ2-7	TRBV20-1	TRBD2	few	CSAIDTTSGRGYEQYF	TGCAGTGCCATCGACACGACTAGCGGGAGGGGGTACGAGCAGTACTTC
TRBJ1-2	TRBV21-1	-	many	CASSKSTGGYTF	TGTGCCAGCAGCAAGTCGACGGGTGGCTACACCTTC
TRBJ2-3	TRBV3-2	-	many	CASSLPGSSTDTQYF	TGTGCCAGCAGCCTCCCCGGCAGTAGCACAGATACGCAGTATTTT
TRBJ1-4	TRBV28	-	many	CATTTGVKLFF	TGTGCCACCACGACGGGGGTGAAACTGTTTTTT
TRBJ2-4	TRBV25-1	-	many	CASSEGGQVWSKNIQYF	TGTGCCAGCAGTGAAGGGGGCCAGGTCTGGTCCAAAAACATTCAGTACTTC
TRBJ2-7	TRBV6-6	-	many	CASRPLTAGEQYF	TGTGCCAGCAGGCCGCTGACAGCTGGAGAGCAGTACTTC
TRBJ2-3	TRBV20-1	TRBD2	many	CSATPTSGRTDTQYF	TGCAGTGCGACCCCGACTAGCGGGAGGACAGATACGCAGTATTTT
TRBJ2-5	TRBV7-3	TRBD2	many	CASSSAGLAGETQYF	TGTGCCAGCAGCTCGGCTGGACTAGCGGGAGAGACCCAGTACTTC
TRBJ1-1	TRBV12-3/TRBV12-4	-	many	CASSLAPGALAEAFF	TGTGCCAGCAGTTTAGCGCCAGGGGCGTTAGCTGAAGCTTTCTTT
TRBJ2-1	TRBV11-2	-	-	CASSLEPSDYNEQFF	TGTGCCAGCAGCTTAGAGCCTAGCGACTACAATGAGCAGTTCTTC
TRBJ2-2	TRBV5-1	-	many	CASSLTGNTGELFF	TGCGCCAGCAGCTTGACTGGGAACACCGGGGAGCTGTTTTTT
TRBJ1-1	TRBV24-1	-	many	CATSERDPQRGEAFF	TGTGCCACCAGTGAGAGGGACCCCCAAAGGGGTGAAGCTTTCTTT
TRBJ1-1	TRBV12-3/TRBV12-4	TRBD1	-	CASSLAQGGTEAFF	TGTGCCAGCAGTTTAGCTCAGGGGGGTACTGAAGCTTTCTTT
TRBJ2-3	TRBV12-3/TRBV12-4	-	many	CASSPRAYGTDTQYF	TGTGCCAGCAGTCCCAGGGCATACGGCACAGATACGCAGTATTTT
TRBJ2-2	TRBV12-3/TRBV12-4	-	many	CASSLYGELFF	TGTGCCAGCAGTTTATACGGGGAGCTGTTTTTT
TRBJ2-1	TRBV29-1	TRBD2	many	CSVGGGAYNEQFF	TGCAGCGTGGGGGGGGGAGCCTACAATGAGCAGTTCTTC
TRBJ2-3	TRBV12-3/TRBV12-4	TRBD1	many	CASSSQGATQYF	TGTGCCAGCAGTTCACAGGGGGCTACGCAGTATTTT
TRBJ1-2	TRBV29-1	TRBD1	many	CSVGTGNYGYTF	TGCAGCGTTGGGACAGGGAACTATGGCTACACCTTC
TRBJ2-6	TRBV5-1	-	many	CASSETGLANVLTF	TGCGCCAGCAGCGAGACAGGTCTTGCCAACGTCCTGACTTTC
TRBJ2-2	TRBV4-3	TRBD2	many	CASSQALAGNTGELFF	TGCGCCAGCAGCCAAGCGCTAGCGGGGAACACCGGGGAGCTGTTTTTT
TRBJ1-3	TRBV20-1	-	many	CSAREERKVSGNTIYF	TGCAGTGCTAGAGAGGAGCGAAAGGTCTCTGGAAACACCATATATTTT
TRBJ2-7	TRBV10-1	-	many	CASSQGSNPRAVQYF	TGCGCCAGCAGTCAGGGTTCCAACCCGCGAGCAGTGCAGTACTTC
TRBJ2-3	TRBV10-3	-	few	CAISQGWGTDTQYF	TGTGCCATCAGCCAGGGTTGGGGCACAGATACGCAGTATTTT
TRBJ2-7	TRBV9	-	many	CASSVSPTGSEQYF	TGTGCCAGCAGCGTATCTCCAACAGGGAGCGAGCAGTACTTC
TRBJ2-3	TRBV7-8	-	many	CASSLRVTGRTDTQYF	TGTGCCAGCAGCTTACGGGTTACAGGGAGAACAGATACGCAGTATTTT
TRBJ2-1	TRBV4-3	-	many	CASSQGHGGGVSNEQFF	TGCGCCAGCAGCCAAGGGCACGGGGGTGGTGTCTCCAATGAGCAGTTCTTC
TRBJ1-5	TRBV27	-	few	CAFSLANPGTSPVQPQHF	TGTGCCTTCAGTTTAGCGAATCCCGGGACATCCCCCGTTCAGCCCCAGCATTTT
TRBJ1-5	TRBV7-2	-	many	CASRRRGRSYSNQPQHF	TGTGCCAGCAGGAGAAGGGGGAGGTCTTATAGCAATCAGCCCCAGCATTTT
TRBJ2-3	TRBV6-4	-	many	CASSEGFRHTDTQYF	TGTGCCAGCAGTGAGGGCTTCAGACACACAGATACGCAGTATTTT
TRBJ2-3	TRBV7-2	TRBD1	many	CASSPSRDRVTDTQYF	TGTGCCAGCAGCCCCAGTAGGGACAGGGTTACAGATACGCAGTATTTT
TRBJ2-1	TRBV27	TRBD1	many	CASRRRDRSYNEQFF	TGTGCCAGCAGACGCCGGGACAGATCCTACAATGAGCAGTTCTTC
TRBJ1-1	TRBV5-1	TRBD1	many	CASSFSDRIMNTEAFF	TGCGCCAGCAGCTTCTCGGACAGGATCATGAACACTGAAGCTTTCTTT